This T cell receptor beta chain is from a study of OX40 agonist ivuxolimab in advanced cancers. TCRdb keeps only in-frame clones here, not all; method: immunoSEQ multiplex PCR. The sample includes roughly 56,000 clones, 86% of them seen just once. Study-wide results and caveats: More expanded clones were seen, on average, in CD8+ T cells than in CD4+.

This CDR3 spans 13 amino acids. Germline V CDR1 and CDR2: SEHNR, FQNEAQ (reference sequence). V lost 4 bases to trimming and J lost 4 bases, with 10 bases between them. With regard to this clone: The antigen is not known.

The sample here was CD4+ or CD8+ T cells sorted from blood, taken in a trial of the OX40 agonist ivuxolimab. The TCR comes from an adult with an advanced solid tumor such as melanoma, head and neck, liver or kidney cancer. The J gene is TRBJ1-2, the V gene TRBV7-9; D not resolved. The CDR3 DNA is TGTGCCAGCAGCTCAGGACGGCTCTATGGCTACACCTTC. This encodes CASSSGRLYGYTF. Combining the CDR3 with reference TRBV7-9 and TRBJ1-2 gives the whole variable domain DTGVSQNPRHKITKRGQNVTFRCDPISEHNRLYWYRQTLGQGPEFLTYFQNEAQLEKSRLLSDRFSAERPKGSFSTLEIQRTEQGDSAMYLCASSSGRLYGYTFGSGTRLTVV.